Below, 29 T cell receptor beta chains from the same sample are listed, as sequenced in a study of blood T cells in healthy people across ages. Using a J-beta primer mix together with a sample-barcoded 5' primer, a second PCR was run for 7 to 11 cycles. MiXCR, applied by TCRdb to the 5' RACE reads, yields one record per CDR3 protein. The sample consists of hundreds of thousands of distinct CDR3 sequences, 52% of them appearing once. The sequenced material came from blood. These receptors originate from a woman of 80 years or more in good health.

This clonotype was observed a handful of times. The V gene is TRBV29-1, the J gene TRBJ1-1, with D unclear. V was shortened by 4 bases and J by 0 bases, with 6 bases between the two germline ends. Germline V gene data show CDR1 as SQVTM and CDR2 as ANQGSEA. CDR3 length: 12 residues. CDR3 in DNA: TGCAGCGTTGTACGGTTGAACACTGAAGCTTTCTTT. It is translated as CSVVRLNTEAFF.

As concerns this clonotype: Possible read error: a much larger clone is one base away. This rearrangement joins TRBV12-3 or TRBV12-4 to TRBJ2-1, with 10 bases fitting TRBD2. The J call may be faulty, since TRBJ2-7 better matches the DNA end. The CDR3 sequence is 16 residues long. The CDR3, as DNA: TGTGCCAGCAGCTCGAGGACTAGCGGACCCTACAATGAGCAGTACTTC. It specifies CASSSRTSGPYNEQYF.

The gene calls are TRBV12-3 or TRBV12-4 and TRBJ2-3, with D possibly matching TRBD2 (5 bases). CDR3 length: 13 residues. Trimming left V 8 bases short and J 3 bases short, with 12 bases between. The CDR3 is CASGRGRTDTQYF. CDR3 sequence (DNA): TGTGCCAGCGGCCGAGGGAGAACAGATACGCAGTATTTT.

On this clonotype: Given a much more abundant clone one base away, this may be a read error. The genes are TRBV5-1 and TRBJ2-3; 8 positions match TRBD2. This CDR3 region has 14 residues. Looked up from germline, CDR1 is SGHRS and CDR2 is YFSETQ. The J segment lost 4 bases and the V segment lost 6 bases, leaving 7 bases of the junction unmatched. In nucleotides, the CDR3 is TGCGCCAGCACCGGCGGGGGGTCCGCAGATACGCAGTATTTT. It yields the protein CASTGGGSADTQYF.

The table lists this clonotype with many counts. V and J are TRBV14 and TRBJ2-5; no definite D call. CDR3 length: 13 residues. Trimming took 0 bases from V and 7 from J, leaving 9 bases between them. The germline V gene has CDR1 SGHDN and CDR2 FVKESK. CDR3 in amino acids: CASSQDVTRTQYF. For the CDR3, the DNA is TGTGCCAGCAGCCAAGACGTAACCCGGACCCAGTACTTC.

The chain is built from TRBV5-1 and TRBJ1-2, with 8 bases identical to TRBD1. Germline V gene lookup returns CDR1 SGHRS and CDR2 YFSETQ. The trim removed 3 bases at V and 4 bases at J, leaving 5 bases unmatched. The CDR3 sequence is 14 residues long. In DNA form, the CDR3 reads TGCGCCAGCAGCTCCGGGACAGGCGGCTATGGCTACACCTTC. It specifies CASSSGTGGYGYTF.

The rearrangement joins TRBV5-1 to TRBJ2-1, with 8 bases identical to TRBD2. The CDR3 is 19 residues long. From germline, CDR1 is SGHRS and CDR2 YFSETQ. With 2 bases clipped from V and 1 base from J, the junction kept 14 bases outside the gene matches. CDR3 nucleotides: TGCGCCAGCAGCTTTCCCGGGACTAGGTTACGGGATTCCTACAATGAGCAGTTCTTC. Its translation: CASSFPGTRLRDSYNEQFF.

The rearrangement links TRBV30 to TRBJ1-2; D possibly corresponds to TRBD1 (6 bases). The V end was cut by 3 bases, the J end by 4 bases, with 12 bases between. The V gene's germline CDR1 is GTSNPN and CDR2 SVGIG (reference sequence). The CDR3 consists of 13 residues. CDR3 protein: CAWRGGGGYGYTF. CDR3 DNA: TGTGCCTGGAGGGGGGGGGGCGGCTATGGCTACACCTTC.

This clonotype was recorded at least ten times. CDR3 nucleotide sequence: TGTGCCAGCAGCCCGGACGGGCTCAGCACAGATACGCAGTATTTT. Translating it yields CASSPDGLSTDTQYF. The chain recombines TRBV7-3 with TRBJ2-3; D gene uncertain. Per germline, CDR1 SGHTA and CDR2 FQGTGA. The CDR3 spans 15 residues. V was cut by 5 bases and J by 0 bases, with 12 bases left in between.

The table lists this clonotype with many counts. The chain has TRBV5-1 and TRBJ2-1; tentatively, D is TRBD1 or TRBD2 (5 bases each). In germline, CDR1 is SGHRS, CDR2 YFSETQ. Trimming stripped 4 bases from V and 6 bases from J, with 14 bases between. This CDR3 has 14 amino acids. CDR3 in amino acids: CASSRDPTSNEQFF. The DNA for the CDR3 is TGCGCCAGCAGCCGGGACCCGACTTCCAATGAGCAGTTCTTC. Full variable domain (outside the CDR3, taken from reference TRBV5-1 and TRBJ2-1): KAGVTQTPRYLIKTRGQQVTLSCSPISGHRSVSWYQQTPGQGLQFLFEYFSETQRNKGNFPGRFSGRQFSNSRSEMNVSTLELGDSALYLCASSRDPTSNEQFFGPGTRLTVL.

The chain links TRBV27 to TRBJ2-3, with TRBD2 matching 10 bases. Germline CDR1 and CDR2: MNHEY and SMNVEV (reference sequence). This CDR3 comprises 16 residues. Losses at the gene ends were 5 bases for V and 6 bases for J; bases not matched to a gene: 11. CDR3 DNA sequence: TGTGCCAGCAGTCCCCGGACCAGCGGGGGGGCGGATACGCAGTATTTT. This translates into CASSPRTSGGADTQYF.

This clonotype appeared many times. The chain combines TRBV27 with TRBJ2-5, with D tentatively TRBD1 or TRBD2 (6 bases each). CDR1 and CDR2 (germline): MNHEY, SMNVEV (reference sequence). This CDR3 comprises 13 residues. V shed 2 bases and J shed 8 bases, with 12 bases lying between them. The CDR3 loop is CASSLKGGGTQYF. The CDR3 coding sequence is TGTGCCAGCAGTTTAAAGGGGGGCGGAACCCAGTACTTC.

This clonotype was found many times. The CDR3 bases are TGTGCCAGCAGCTTCTTCGTTAACTATGGCTACACCTTC. It yields the protein CASSFFVNYGYTF. The rearrangement joins TRBV14 to TRBJ1-2; D unclear. The CDR3 covers 13 residues. V was trimmed by 5 bases and J by 1 base, leaving 8 bases between them. Germline CDR1 is SGHDN and CDR2 is FVKESK.

This clonotype came up many times. V and J are TRBV18 and TRBJ1-5; D ambiguous. Germline values: CDR1 KGHSH, CDR2 LQKENI. This CDR3 has 14 amino acids. V lost 3 bases and J 6 bases, leaving 12 bases between the germline ends. The CDR3 loop reads CASSPGREFQPQHF. For the CDR3, the DNA is TGTGCCAGCTCACCCGGGAGGGAATTTCAGCCCCAGCATTTT.

The chain carries TRBV6-6 and TRBJ2-7, with D possibly being TRBD1 or TRBD2 (6 bases each). The length of the CDR3 is 14 residues. V was shortened by 5 bases and J by 3 bases, with 14 bases between the two germline ends. Germline V gives CDR1 MNHNY, CDR2 SVGAGI (reference sequence). In DNA, the CDR3 is TGTGCCAGCAGTCACACGGAGGGGGACTACGAGCAGTACTTC. Residues: CASSHTEGDYEQYF.

Note on this clonotype: A much larger clonotype is one base distant, so this may be a read error. The chain combines TRBV20-1 with TRBJ2-3; TRBD2 agrees at 7 bases. Germline CDR1 reads DFQATT; CDR2 reads SNEGSKA (reference sequence). With V trimmed by 5 bases and J by 1 base, 9 bases remained unmatched. CDR3 length: 15 amino acids. CDR3: CSASVSLAGTDTQYF. CDR3 sequence (DNA): TGCAGTGCTTCAGTGAGTCTAGCGGGCACAGATACGCAGTATTTT.

With respect to this clonotype: This may come from a read error, since a much larger clone is one base off. The chain links TRBV29-1 to TRBJ1-1, with D hard to call. V gave up 2 bases and J gave up 0 bases, with 7 bases separating them. Germline lookup yields CDR1 SQVTM and CDR2 ANQGSEA. The CDR3 runs 13 residues. CDR3 region: CSVEQMVNTEAFF. The CDR3 region has the DNA TGCAGCGTTGAACAGATGGTGAACACTGAAGCTTTCTTT. Based on the CDR3 plus reference TRBV29-1 and TRBJ1-1, the full variable domain is SAVISQKPSRDICQRGTSLTIQCQVDSQVTMMFWYRQQPGQSLTLIATANQGSEATYESGFVIDKFPISRPNLTFSTLTVSNMSPEDSSIYLCSVEQMVNTEAFFGQGTRLTVV.

This clonotype was recorded at least ten times. The V and J genes are TRBV20-1 and TRBJ1-5; 7 bases agree with TRBD1. Germline V CDR1 and CDR2: DFQATT, SNEGSKA (reference sequence). The CDR3 spans 15 residues. J gave up 0 bases and V 5 bases, and 7 bases lay outside the gene matches. Written as DNA, the CDR3 is TGCAGTGCTCACCGGGACAGTATTAGCAATCAGCCCCAGCATTTT. Amino acid sequence: CSAHRDSISNQPQHF.

This clonotype has a count of ten or more. This chain links TRBV18 with TRBJ2-7, with 8 bases matching TRBD1. This CDR3 comprises 14 residues. The trim removed 8 bases at V and 5 bases at J, leaving 11 bases unmatched. In germline, CDR1 is KGHSH, CDR2 LQKENI. The CDR3 DNA sequence: TGTGCCAGCAGCCCCCGGACAGGGCTTAACGAGCAGTACTTC. As protein: CASSPRTGLNEQYF.

About this clonotype itself: This may be a read error, as it is one base from a much larger clone. The chain employs TRBV5-6 and TRBJ2-1, with 8 positions matching TRBD2. The J call may not be correct, given that the DNA end is closer to TRBJ2-7. CDR3 size: 15 residues. Per germline, CDR1 SGHDT and CDR2 YYEEEE. This chain's CDR3 is CASSPAGTRHNEQYF. The CDR3 DNA is TGTGCCAGCAGCCCGGCTGGGACTAGGCACAATGAGCAGTACTTC.

On this clonotype itself: The junction shows a germline mismatch at one end, possibly a read error. J is TRBJ2-4 and V is TRBV28; D is ambiguous. The J call could be wrong; TRBJ2-7 is a better fit for the DNA end. Germline loops: CDR1 MDHEN, CDR2 SYDVKM. CDR3 length: 13 amino acids. The CDR3 DNA sequence: TGTGCCAGCAGTACCGCTGGCTCCTGCGAGCAGTACTTC. Translation gives CASSTAGSCEQYF.

In this sample, this clonotype turned up a few times. V and J are TRBV2 and TRBJ1-1, with D possibly matching TRBD1 (6 bases). The CDR3 totals 14 residues. Trimming removed 3 bases at V and 1 base at J, with 9 bases between. Germline V CDR1 and CDR2: SNHLY, FYNNEI. CDR3 region: CASSDQGWNTEAFF. CDR3 bases: TGTGCCAGCAGTGACCAGGGGTGGAACACTGAAGCTTTCTTT.

This clonotype was recorded a few times. This chain joins TRBV20-1 and TRBJ2-7; 11 bases are shared with TRBD2. The CDR3 sequence is 13 residues long. Trimming took 3 bases from V and 4 from J; bases not matched to a gene: 2. From germline, CDR1 is DFQATT and CDR2 SNEGSKA (reference sequence). The CDR3 nucleotides are TGCAGTGCTAGGACTAGCGGGGAGTACGAGCAGTACTTC. It translates to CSARTSGEYEQYF.

This chain links TRBV5-1 with TRBJ1-1; no clear D. Trimming removed 0 bases from V and 2 bases from J, with 11 bases in between. Germline V CDR1 and CDR2: SGHRS, YFSETQ. The CDR3 sequence is 15 residues long. This CDR3 is CASSLVFGGNTEAFF. CDR3 sequence (DNA): TGCGCCAGCAGCTTGGTGTTCGGTGGAAACACTGAAGCTTTCTTT.

The V and J genes are TRBV6-5 and TRBJ2-3; 9 nucleotides agree with TRBD2. The germline V gene has CDR1 MNHEY and CDR2 SVGAGI. With 0 bases clipped from V and 0 bases from J, the junction kept 10 bases outside the gene matches. This CDR3 has 19 residues. The CDR3 coding sequence is TGTGCCAGCAGTTACTCGACAGCGGGGGGTGTCGCTAGCACAGATACGCAGTATTTT. The encoded protein is CASSYSTAGGVASTDTQYF.

The chain has TRBV27 and TRBJ2-7; possible D gene TRBD1, 6 bases. The CDR3 has 14 residues. Deletions cut 0 bases from V and 3 bases from J, with 9 bases between. The germline V gene has CDR1 MNHEY and CDR2 SMNVEV (reference sequence). In nucleotides, the CDR3 is TGTGCCAGCAGTTTATCGGCAGGGGACTACGAGCAGTACTTC. Its translation: CASSLSAGDYEQYF.

This chain links TRBV7-9 with TRBJ2-7, with 7 nucleotides matching TRBD1. Germline CDR1 reads SEHNR; CDR2 reads FQNEAQ (reference sequence). V lost 5 bases, J lost 0 bases, and 7 bases stayed unmatched. The CDR3 covers 15 residues. In DNA form, the CDR3 reads TGTGCCAGCAGCACTCGGGACAGCAGCTCCTACGAGCAGTACTTC. This codes for CASSTRDSSSYEQYF.

Comment on this clonotype: A clone one base away is much larger, so this may be a read error. The chain has TRBV20-1 and TRBJ2-2; D remains unclear. CDR1 and CDR2 from the germline V gene are DFQATT and SNEGSKA (reference sequence). The CDR3 has 16 amino acids. The V gene lost 5 bases and the J gene lost 3 bases, with 19 bases spanning the gap. CDR3 sequence (DNA): TGCAGTGCTTCAGGATTCTTGGCGGAAGACACCGGGGAGCTGTTTTTT. This gives the protein CSASGFLAEDTGELFF.

V gene TRBV4-2 combines with J gene TRBJ2-1; 10 nucleotides align to TRBD2. Losses at the gene ends were 1 base for V and 7 bases for J; bases not matched to a gene: 4. Germline V lookup: CDR1 LGHNA, CDR2 YNFKEQ. The length of the CDR3 is 15 residues. This CDR3 reads CASSQVLTSGNEQFF. The CDR3 DNA sequence: TGTGCCAGCAGCCAAGTCCTGACTAGCGGGAATGAGCAGTTCTTC.